Below, 31 T cell receptor beta chains from the same sample are listed, as sequenced in a study of blood T cell repertoires in COVID-19. Here immunoSEQ multiplex PCR was the method, and the copy in TCRdb shows in-frame clones only, minus some. The data show 350,000 or so clones, with approximately 89% seen just once and roughly 4% held by the top ten. The sequencing sample was made of peripheral blood. The receptors come from a woman aged 60-75 years with COVID-19, enrolled during active disease.

The chain combines TRBV21-1 with TRBJ1-1; the table's TRBD1 call for D was not verified on the DNA. TRBV21-1 is labeled a pseudogene. The CDR3 loop spans 22 amino acids. The CDR3 DNA reads as TGTGCCAGCAGCAAAGGGTCCTTTTGGAGGGGGCTAACCCCTACGGGGCACACTGAAGCTTTCTTT. Translated, it gives CASSKGSFWRGLTPTGHTEAFF.

The rearrangement uses TRBV6-5 and TRBJ1-3; D is possibly TRBD1 (6 bases). The length of the CDR3 is 14 residues. Trimming removed 5 bases from V and 4 bases from J, with 12 bases in between. From germline, CDR1 is MNHEY and CDR2 SVGAGI. Written as DNA, the CDR3 is TGTGCCAGCAGTACAGGGTTGTACGGAAACACCATATATTTT. It encodes CASSTGLYGNTIYF.

V is TRBV6-5 and J is TRBJ1-2; TRBD1 matches at 8 bases. V trimming: 4 bases; J trimming: 8 bases; junction bases outside the gene matches: 3. The CDR3 runs 12 residues. Per the germline V gene, CDR1 is MNHEY and CDR2 is SVGAGI. In nucleotides, the CDR3 is TGTGCCAGCAGTTGGACAGGGACCGGCTACACCTTC. Its translation is CASSWTGTGYTF.

This chain joins TRBV3-1 (or the pseudogene TRBV3-2) and TRBJ1-2, with D tentatively TRBD1 (5 bases). The germline gives CDR1 LGHDT, CDR2 YNNKEL (reference sequence). V lost 5 bases, J lost 5 bases, and 12 bases lay in between. This CDR3 has 13 amino acids. In DNA, the CDR3 is TGTGCCAGCAGCGAGCACGGGGGTTATGGCTACACCTTC. The encoded protein is CASSEHGGYGYTF.

This clone has a handful of counts. The gene calls are TRBV7-2 and TRBJ2-2; 14 bases align to TRBD2. The trim removed 0 bases at V and 6 bases at J, leaving 3 bases unmatched. This CDR3 has 17 amino acids. The V gene's germline CDR1 is SGHTA and CDR2 FQGNSA. The DNA of the CDR3 is TGTGCCAGCAGCTTAGCTGGACTAGCGGGGGGCCCCGGGGAGCTGTTTTTT. Translation: CASSLAGLAGGPGELFF.

The chain is built from TRBV5-1 and TRBJ2-7, with D maybe TRBD1 (5 bases). Between the trimmed V and J ends, which lost 1 base and 4 bases, there was a span of 12 bases. CDR3 length: 14 amino acids. Germline CDR1 is SGHRS and CDR2 is YFSETQ. The CDR3 nucleotides read TGCGCCAGCAGCTTGATGGGGCTCGGTTACGAGCAGTACTTC. It is translated as CASSLMGLGYEQYF.

This rearrangement joins TRBV18 to TRBJ2-3; no clear D gene. The CDR3 consists of 16 residues. Germline CDR1 KGHSH, CDR2 LQKENI. Trimming left V 1 base short and J 1 base short, with 12 bases between. This CDR3 reads CASSPLLGVGTDTQYF. CDR3 DNA sequence: TGTGCCAGCTCACCACTTCTGGGCGTAGGCACAGATACGCAGTATTTT.

The V call is TRBV14, the J call TRBJ2-3; 7 bases are a match to TRBD1. From germline, CDR1 is SGHDN and CDR2 FVKESK. The CDR3 contains 16 residues. V lost 2 bases, J lost 0 bases, and 5 bases stayed unmatched. The CDR3 sequence is CASSQIGGISTDTQYF. CDR3 DNA sequence: TGTGCCAGCAGCCAAATAGGGGGCATCAGCACAGATACGCAGTATTTT.

The chain links TRBV21-1 to TRBJ1-1; the listed D gene, TRBD1, was not tested against the DNA. TRBV21-1 is a recognized pseudogene. CDR3 length: 20 residues. CDR3: CASSPLIFPETEVLNTEAFF. In DNA, the CDR3 is TGTGCCAGCAGCCCCCTGATTTTTCCCGAGACAGAAGTCCTGAACACTGAAGCTTTCTTT.

The CDR3 bases are TGTGCCAGTAGGAACGAGGGTGGACGGAACGGAAACACCATATATTTT. This translates into CASRNEGGRNGNTIYF. The chain links TRBV6-6 to TRBJ1-3, with unresolved D. Per germline, CDR1 MNHNY and CDR2 SVGAGI (reference sequence). The ends were cut back, 9 bases at V and 4 bases at J, with 22 bases in the middle. CDR3 size: 16 residues.

This clone has only a few counts. V usage is TRBV30 and J usage is TRBJ1-5; D is ambiguous. V was shortened by 4 bases and J by 3 bases, with 7 bases between the two germline ends. The CDR3 runs 12 residues. Germline V gene sequence: CDR1 GTSNPN, CDR2 SVGIG (reference sequence). The CDR3 DNA is TGTGCCTGGAATACTTACAATCAGCCCCAGCATTTT. It specifies CAWNTYNQPQHF.

V is TRBV6-5 and J is TRBJ1-2; perhaps TRBD1 as D (5 bases). Germline V gene data show CDR1 as MNHEY and CDR2 as SVGAGI. This CDR3 region has 13 residues. Trimming took off 2 bases at V and 8 bases at J, with 12 bases between the two ends. CDR3 protein: CASSYKGHGGYTF. CDR3 nucleotide sequence: TGTGCCAGCAGTTACAAGGGGCACGGAGGCTACACCTTC.

This chain uses TRBV5-4 with TRBJ2-6; D may be TRBD1 (5 bases). Trimming took 4 bases from V and 4 from J, leaving 12 bases between them. The CDR3 has 15 residues. The germline V gene encodes CDR1 SGHNT and CDR2 YYREEE (reference sequence). The CDR3 DNA reads TGTGCCAGCAGCCCAACAGGAACCGGGGCCAACGTCCTGACTTTC. As protein: CASSPTGTGANVLTF.

J is TRBJ1-5 and V is TRBV12-3 or TRBV12-4, with D possibly being TRBD1 (5 bases). The CDR3 is 13 residues long. The V gene lost 7 bases and the J gene lost 7 bases, with 14 bases spanning the gap. The CDR3 region is CASTPGGTQPQHF. The DNA of the CDR3 is TGTGCCAGCACCCCGGGGGGGACCCAGCCCCAGCATTTT.

The chain uses TRBV27 and TRBJ1-2; 9 bases fit TRBD1. The V gene's germline CDR1 is MNHEY and CDR2 SMNVEV (reference sequence). The CDR3 extends over 13 amino acids. With V trimmed by 5 bases and J by 8 bases, 6 bases remained unmatched. The CDR3: CASSPGQGRGYTF. CDR3 nucleotide sequence: TGTGCCAGCAGTCCCGGACAGGGGCGAGGCTACACCTTC.

The gene calls are TRBV7-2 and TRBJ1-4, with TRBD1 identical over 9 bases. V trimming: 5 bases; J trimming: 4 bases; junction bases outside the gene matches: 5. The CDR3 consists of 15 residues. Germline CDR1 and CDR2: SGHTA and FQGNSA. This chain's CDR3 is CASSKRQGDNEKLFF. CDR3 in DNA: TGTGCCAGCAGCAAACGACAGGGGGATAATGAAAAACTGTTTTTT.

The genes are TRBV5-1 and TRBJ1-4, with 7 bases that match TRBD1. V gave up 5 bases and J gave up 6 bases; unmatched junction bases: 7. The CDR3 has 14 amino acids. CDR1 is SGHRS and CDR2 is YFSETQ in the germline V gene. CDR3 DNA: TGCGCCAGCAGTCTAGGGGGCGGCGATGAAAAACTGTTTTTT. Amino acid sequence: CASSLGGGDEKLFF.

This clone was picked up a small number of times. V usage is TRBV2 and J usage is TRBJ1-6; D remains ambiguous. V lost 5 bases and J lost 9, with 14 bases in between. The CDR3 runs 14 residues. Per the germline V gene, CDR1 is SNHLY and CDR2 is FYNNEI. DNA of the CDR3: TGTGCCAGCAGTTTGAGGGATATGATTTCACCCCTCCACTTT. Translating gives CASSLRDMISPLHF.

The chain joins TRBV7-2 to TRBJ1-6; TRBD1 matches at 8 bases. CDR1 and CDR2 (germline): SGHTA, FQGNSA. V was clipped by 4 bases and J by 4 bases; unmatched bases: 3. The CDR3 sequence is 15 residues long. CDR3 bases: TGTGCCAGCAGCTCCAGACAGGGGTATAATTCACCCCTCCACTTT. Its translation: CASSSRQGYNSPLHF.

The chain links TRBV2 to TRBJ2-1; 11 bases match TRBD2. CDR1 and CDR2 from the germline V gene are SNHLY and FYNNEI. This CDR3 is 13 amino acids long. Germline trimming cut 7 bases from V and 6 bases from J; bases unmatched to any gene: 2. CDR3 bases: TGTGCCAGCAAAGGGACTAGCGGCAATGAGCAGTTCTTC. Its translation is CASKGTSGNEQFF.

The chain carries TRBV14 and TRBJ2-5; D might be TRBD1 (6 bases). CDR3 size: 14 residues. Trimming stripped 8 bases from V and 2 bases from J, with 15 bases between. Germline-derived CDR1 and CDR2 are SGHDN and FVKESK. The CDR3 bases are TGTGCCAGCGCCATCAACAGGGAGCAAGAGACCCAGTACTTC. As protein: CASAINREQETQYF.

This chain joins TRBV21-1 and TRBJ1-1. TRBV21-1 is tagged as a pseudogene. The CDR3 loop spans 15 amino acids. DNA of the CDR3: TGTGCCATCCTCCCCACGGAGAATATGAACACTGAAGCTTTCTTT. Its translation: CAILPTENMNTEAFF.

V usage is TRBV5-1 and J usage is TRBJ1-1, with 12 positions matching TRBD1. CDR3 length: 14 amino acids. CDR1 is SGHRS and CDR2 is YFSETQ in the germline V gene. Trimming cost V 0 bases and J 10 bases; bases outside gene matches: 4. CDR3 nucleotides: TGCGCCAGCAGCTTGGGGGACAGGGGGCGCGGAGCTTTCTTT. This codes for CASSLGDRGRGAFF.

This chain joins TRBV27 and TRBJ1-2, with TRBD1 matching over 8 bases. Trimming cost V 5 bases and J 4 bases; bases outside gene matches: 6. Germline values: CDR1 MNHEY, CDR2 SMNVEV (reference sequence). The CDR3 is 14 amino acids. DNA of the CDR3: TGTGCCAGCAGTCGGACAGGGAAAGTCTATGGCTACACCTTC. Its translation is CASSRTGKVYGYTF.

The V gene is TRBV5-1, the J gene TRBJ2-6; 7 nucleotides agree with TRBD2. Trimming at V came to 6 bases and at J to 0 bases, leaving 18 bases not matched to a gene. Looked up from germline, CDR1 is SGHRS and CDR2 is YFSETQ. There are 20 residues in the CDR3. The DNA of the CDR3 is TGCGCCAGCAAAAACGTTGGAGGGTTGCGGGAGAGCTCTGGGGCCAACGTCCTGACTTTC. Its protein product is CASKNVGGLRESSGANVLTF.

The rearrangement uses TRBV4-1 and TRBJ1-5; TRBD1 agrees at 8 bases. The CDR3 has 19 residues. V was pared by 1 base and J by 0 bases, with 11 bases of the junction left unmatched. In germline, CDR1 is MGHRA, CDR2 YSYEKL. In DNA, the CDR3 is TGCGCCAGCAGCCAAGTGGACAGGGCTCGGGATTATAGCAATCAGCCCCAGCATTTT. The encoded protein is CASSQVDRARDYSNQPQHF.

This chain links TRBV29-1 with TRBJ1-1, with TRBD1 as a possible D gene (5 bases). The germline V and J ends were trimmed by 6 bases and 10 bases, with 15 bases remaining between them. This CDR3 contains 11 residues. Germline V lookup: CDR1 SQVTM, CDR2 ANQGSEA. The DNA for the CDR3 is TGCAGCGTCGGGACTGCCGTCCGAGCTTTCTTT. Protein product: CSVGTAVRAFF.

The gene calls are TRBV13 and TRBJ1-2, with D perhaps matching TRBD1 (6 bases). Germline V gives CDR1 PRHDT, CDR2 FYEKMQ (reference sequence). V gave up 2 bases and J gave up 8 bases, with 21 bases separating them. There are 16 residues in the CDR3. CDR3 nucleotides: TGTGCCAGCAGCTTACAGCCGGGACAAGGATTGGGGGGCTACACCTTC. Translated, it gives CASSLQPGQGLGGYTF.

CDR3 sequence (DNA): TGTGCCAGCTCACCTCAGGGCTGGGCTAATGAAAAACTGTTTTTT. Its translation: CASSPQGWANEKLFF. This rearrangement joins TRBV18 to TRBJ1-4, with D perhaps TRBD1 (5 bases). The CDR3 runs to 15 residues. From germline, CDR1 is KGHSH and CDR2 LQKENI. V was pared by 3 bases and J by 3 bases, with 11 bases between.

The chain is built from TRBV6-2 or TRBV6-3 and TRBJ1-1; no definite D call. This CDR3 is built from 14 residues. The V and J ends lost 2 bases and 0 bases respectively, with 7 bases between them. The germline CDR1 and CDR2 sequences are MNHEY and SVGEGT. The CDR3 nucleotides read TGTGCCAGCAGTTACGGCCACGTGAACACTGAAGCTTTCTTT. The encoded protein is CASSYGHVNTEAFF.

The CDR3 loop reads CASSIWGGAGEQFF. For the CDR3, the DNA is TGTGCCAGTAGTATCTGGGGGGGGGCTGGTGAGCAGTTCTTC. V usage is TRBV19 and J usage is TRBJ2-1, with a tentative D call TRBD2 (7 bases). Trimming took off 3 bases at V and 9 bases at J, with 15 bases between the two ends. This CDR3 is 14 amino acids long. CDR1 is LNHDA and CDR2 is SQIVND in the germline V gene (reference sequence). Full variable domain (missing parts from reference TRBV19 and TRBJ2-1): DGGITQSPKYLFRKEGQNVTLSCEQNLNHDAMYWYRQDPGQGLRLIYYSQIVNDFQKGDIAEGYSVSREKKESFPLTVTSAQKNPTAFYLCASSIWGGAGEQFFGPGTRLTVL.